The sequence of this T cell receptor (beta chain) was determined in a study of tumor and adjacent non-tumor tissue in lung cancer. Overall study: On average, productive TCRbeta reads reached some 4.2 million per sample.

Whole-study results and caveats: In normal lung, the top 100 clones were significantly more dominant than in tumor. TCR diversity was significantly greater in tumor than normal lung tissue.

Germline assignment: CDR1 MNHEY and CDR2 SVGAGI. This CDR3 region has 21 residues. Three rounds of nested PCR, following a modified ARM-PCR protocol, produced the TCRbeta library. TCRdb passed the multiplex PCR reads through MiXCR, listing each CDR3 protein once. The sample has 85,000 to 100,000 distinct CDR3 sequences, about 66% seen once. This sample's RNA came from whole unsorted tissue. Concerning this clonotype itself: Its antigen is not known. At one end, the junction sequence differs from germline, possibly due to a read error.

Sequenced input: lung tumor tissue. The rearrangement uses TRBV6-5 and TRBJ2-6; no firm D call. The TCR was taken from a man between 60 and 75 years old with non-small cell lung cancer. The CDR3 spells CASSYSNKKTGDSSGVNVLTF. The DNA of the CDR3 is TGTGCCAGTAGTTACTCGAACAAGAAGACGGGTGATTCTTCTGGGGTCAACGTCCTGACTTTC.